The 24 T cell receptor beta chains in this list originate from one sample, sequenced in a study of blood T cell repertoires in COVID-19. Here immunoSEQ multiplex PCR was the method, and the copy in TCRdb shows in-frame clones only, minus some. The sample holds about 200,000 clones, less than 90% seen once. Input material: PBMCs or T cells enriched from blood (not recorded which). All receptors come from a woman aged 30 to 39 who had been exposed to COVID-19.

The sample holds one count of this clone. The chain links TRBV11-2 to TRBJ2-1, with 8 bases matching TRBD2. V trimming: 2 bases; J trimming: 4 bases; junction bases outside the gene matches: 4. CDR1 and CDR2 (germline): SGHAT, FQNNGV. This CDR3 is built from 15 residues. CDR3 region: CASSLRRGDYNEQFF. CDR3 sequence (DNA): TGTGCCAGCAGCTTAAGGCGGGGGGATTACAATGAGCAGTTCTTC.

The table lists this clone with a count of one. The chain is built from TRBV5-6 and TRBJ1-2; 8 bases line up with TRBD1. The CDR3 is 14 amino acids. Trimming at V came to 1 base and at J to 7 bases, leaving 6 bases not matched to a gene. In germline, CDR1 is SGHDT, CDR2 YYEEEE. The CDR3: CASSLQGARGGYTF. The CDR3, as DNA: TGTGCCAGCAGCTTGCAGGGGGCGCGAGGTGGCTACACCTTC.

The V call is TRBV11-2, the J call TRBJ2-1, with 15 bases fitting TRBD2. The trim removed 6 bases at V and 0 bases at J, leaving 6 bases unmatched. CDR3 length: 18 amino acids. The germline gives CDR1 SGHAT, CDR2 FQNNGV. Here the CDR3 reads CASRGLAGGRGSYNEQFF. CDR3 sequence (DNA): TGTGCCAGCAGGGGACTAGCGGGGGGCCGGGGCTCCTACAATGAGCAGTTCTTC.

The CDR3 is CASSFSGVTGELFF. In DNA, the CDR3 is TGTGCCAGCAGCTTTAGCGGGGTCACCGGGGAGCTGTTTTTT. The chain combines TRBV7-3 with TRBJ2-2, with TRBD2 matching 8 bases. This CDR3 is 14 amino acids long. Looked up from germline, CDR1 is SGHTA and CDR2 is FQGTGA. V lost 3 bases and J lost 4; bases outside the gene matches: 1.

This clone was seen more than once but under ten times. This CDR3 is CASSQDPGNYGYTF. CDR3 nucleotides: TGTGCCAGCAGCCAAGACCCAGGGAACTATGGCTACACCTTC. This sequence joins TRBV4-2 and TRBJ1-2; tentatively, D is TRBD1 (5 bases). This CDR3 spans 14 amino acids. Germline loops: CDR1 LGHNA, CDR2 YNFKEQ. Deletions cut 0 bases from V and 2 bases from J, with 7 bases between.

The CDR3 sequence: CASSSSPPGGRIHYTF. CDR3 sequence (DNA): TGTGCCAGCAGCTCCTCCCCCCCAGGGGGCAGAATCCACTACACCTTC. The rearrangement joins TRBV9 to TRBJ1-2; TRBD1 aligns across 8 bases. The CDR3 has 16 amino acids. The trim removed 4 bases at V and 10 bases at J, leaving 18 bases unmatched. Per the germline V gene, CDR1 is SGDLS and CDR2 is YYNGEE.

This chain links TRBV2 with TRBJ2-7; 13 bases map to TRBD2. This CDR3 has 16 amino acids. The ends lost 4 bases at V and 3 bases at J; junction bases unmatched: 6. CDR1 and CDR2 from the germline V gene are SNHLY and FYNNEI. DNA of the CDR3: TGTGCCAGCAGTGGGACTAGCGGGGGATTAATCTACGAGCAGTACTTC. Translation: CASSGTSGGLIYEQYF.

With regard to this clone: Other nucleotide sequences from this sample produce the same CDR3. This sequence joins TRBV12-3 or TRBV12-4 and TRBJ2-7, with D possibly TRBD2 on 5 matching bases. The CDR3 extends over 13 amino acids. V was trimmed by 4 bases and J by 0 bases, leaving 7 bases between them. CDR3 loop: CASSYGSSYEQYF. Here the CDR3 DNA reads TGTGCCAGCAGTTATGGGAGCTCCTACGAGCAGTACTTC.

On this clone itself: The same CDR3 can be traced to other DNA sequences in this sample. The chain links TRBV30 to TRBJ1-1; D gene unclear. Germline V gene sequence: CDR1 GTSNPN, CDR2 SVGIG (reference sequence). The CDR3 loop spans 13 amino acids. Trimming cost V 3 bases and J 1 base, with 9 bases left between them. The chain's CDR3 is CAWSLQPNTEAFF. The CDR3 nucleotides read TGTGCCTGGAGCCTACAGCCGAACACTGAAGCTTTCTTT.

The CDR3 sequence: CASSSILKRGHNEQFF. For the CDR3, the DNA is TGTGCCAGCAGCTCCATATTAAAGCGGGGGCACAATGAGCAGTTCTTC. The rearrangement links TRBV11-2 to TRBJ2-1; 8 bases align to TRBD2. Germline values: CDR1 SGHAT, CDR2 FQNNGV. CDR3 length: 16 residues. V trimming: 4 bases; J trimming: 5 bases; junction bases outside the gene matches: 10.

DNA for the CDR3: TGCGCCAGCAGCCCGCGGGGGGGTAATGGCGACGAGCAGTACTTC. Amino acid sequence: CASSPRGGNGDEQYF. The chain employs TRBV5-1 and TRBJ2-7; 9 positions match TRBD2. CDR1 is SGHRS and CDR2 is YFSETQ in the germline V gene. The V segment lost 4 bases and the J segment 5 bases; nucleotides outside the gene matches: 10. CDR3 size: 15 residues.

The J gene is TRBJ2-7, the V gene TRBV5-1; 14 bases map to TRBD2. There are 16 residues in the CDR3. CDR1 and CDR2 (germline): SGHRS, YFSETQ. The J segment lost 5 bases and the V segment lost 4 bases, leaving 8 bases of the junction unmatched. CDR3 DNA: TGCGCCAGCAGCAAGTTGACTAGCGGGGGGGCGAACGAGCAGTACTTC. Its protein is CASSKLTSGGANEQYF.

The chain joins TRBV7-2 to TRBJ2-5; maybe TRBD2 (6 bases). The CDR3 extends over 14 amino acids. Germline V gene sequence: CDR1 SGHTA, CDR2 FQGNSA. Trimming took off 5 bases at V and 5 bases at J, with 15 bases between the two ends. The CDR3 nucleotides read TGTGCCAGCAGCGACGGGCGGGGCGGTGAGACCCAGTACTTC. This encodes CASSDGRGGETQYF.

This clone was detected a few times. The rearrangement links TRBV27 to TRBJ1-5; 7 bases fit TRBD1. Looked up from germline, CDR1 is MNHEY and CDR2 is SMNVEV (reference sequence). This CDR3 is built from 14 residues. With V trimmed by 5 bases and J by 3 bases, 4 bases remained unmatched. The CDR3 here is CASSPDRFNQPQHF. The CDR3 DNA sequence: TGTGCCAGCAGTCCGGACAGGTTCAATCAGCCCCAGCATTTT.

The chain is built from TRBV3-1 (or the pseudogene TRBV3-2) and TRBJ2-6; no firm D call. The CDR3 covers 15 residues. CDR1 LGHDT and CDR2 YNNKEL come from the germline V gene (reference sequence). With 1 base removed from V and 4 bases from J, the gap between germline ends came to 8 bases. The CDR3 bases are TGTGCCAGCAGCCAAGGGGCTGGCGGGGCCAACGTCCTGACTTTC. Its protein product is CASSQGAGGANVLTF.

The chain employs TRBV18 and TRBJ2-7; TRBD1 aligns across 11 bases. Per germline, CDR1 KGHSH and CDR2 LQKENI. V dropped 0 bases and J dropped 6; count of bases not matched to a gene: 7. There are 16 residues in the CDR3. The CDR3 DNA follows: TGTGCCAGCTCACCACCGAACGGACAGGGGGCTGGCGAGCAGTACTTC. It codes for CASSPPNGQGAGEQYF.

J is TRBJ1-1 and V is TRBV2, with 7 bases lining up with TRBD1. The CDR3 loop spans 14 amino acids. The V gene end was trimmed by 5 bases and the J gene end by 5 bases; junction bases not matched to a gene: 8. Germline CDR1 SNHLY, CDR2 FYNNEI. The CDR3 coding sequence is TGTGCCAGCAGTAATCAGGGGGTTTGGACTGAAGCTTTCTTT. Amino acids: CASSNQGVWTEAFF.

The genes are TRBV4-1 and TRBJ2-4, with TRBD2 matching over 7 bases. CDR1 and CDR2 from the germline V gene are MGHRA and YSYEKL. V shed 2 bases and J 4 bases; nucleotides not matched to a gene: 8. This CDR3 is 16 amino acids long. The CDR3 here is CASSQSGPGGKNIQYF. In nucleotides, the CDR3 is TGCGCCAGCAGCCAATCGGGGCCGGGGGGTAAAAACATTCAGTACTTC.

This chain connects TRBV5-6 to TRBJ1-3; 8 nucleotides match TRBD1. Germline CDR1 and CDR2: SGHDT and YYEEEE. The CDR3 spans 14 residues. V gave up 4 bases and J gave up 2 bases; unmatched junction bases: 2. CDR3 DNA sequence: TGTGCCAGCAGCCTGACAGGGGCTGGAAACACCATATATTTT. Translated, it gives CASSLTGAGNTIYF.

V and J are TRBV27 and TRBJ1-4, with unresolved D. Per germline, CDR1 MNHEY and CDR2 SMNVEV (reference sequence). This CDR3 is built from 16 residues. V lost 7 bases and J lost 0, with 15 bases in between. The CDR3 DNA follows: TGTGCCAGCAAATTAACGGTACTCGCAACTAATGAAAAACTGTTTTTT. Protein sequence: CASKLTVLATNEKLFF.

This clone occurred once. The genes are TRBV6-1 and TRBJ2-3; TRBD2 matches at 9 bases. Germline CDR1 MNHNS, CDR2 SASEGT. V lost 2 bases and J lost 1; bases outside the gene matches: 7. The length of the CDR3 is 17 residues. This CDR3 is CASSELGIAGGTDTQYF. The CDR3, as DNA: TGTGCCAGCAGTGAATTGGGGATAGCGGGGGGCACAGATACGCAGTATTTT.

V gene TRBV3-1 (or the pseudogene TRBV3-2) combines with J gene TRBJ2-1; D unresolved. Germline V lookup: CDR1 LGHDT, CDR2 YNNKEL (reference sequence). The length of the CDR3 is 14 residues. The V end was cut by 1 base, the J end by 0 bases, with 4 bases between. Written as DNA, the CDR3 is TGTGCCAGCAGCCAAGGCGGCTCCTACAATGAGCAGTTCTTC. It yields the protein CASSQGGSYNEQFF.

The V call is TRBV6-6, the J call TRBJ2-1; 7 nucleotides match TRBD2. Germline V gives CDR1 MNHNY, CDR2 SVGAGI (reference sequence). This CDR3 has 14 amino acids. V shed 7 bases and J 4 bases; nucleotides not matched to a gene: 7. The CDR3 nucleotides read TGTGCCAGCAAGGGCGGGGGACTGTACAATGAGCAGTTCTTC. Amino acids: CASKGGGLYNEQFF.

This sequence joins TRBV5-1 and TRBJ2-1; 10 nucleotides match TRBD2. Looked up from germline, CDR1 is SGHRS and CDR2 is YFSETQ. With 2 bases clipped from V and 7 bases from J, the junction kept 3 bases outside the gene matches. This CDR3 spans 14 amino acids. The CDR3 DNA is TGCGCCAGCAGCTTACCTAGCGGGGGAAATGAGCAGTTCTTC. Translating it yields CASSLPSGGNEQFF.